This T cell receptor (beta chain) was sequenced for a study of shared clonotypes between healthy human individuals. In germline, CDR1 is MNHNS, CDR2 SASEGT. The trim removed 1 base at V and 4 bases at J, leaving 3 bases unmatched. This CDR3 is built from 14 residues. This table comes from immunoSEQ multiplex PCR, and its TCRdb copy is limited to in-frame clones, with some not included. This table holds 640,000 or so clones, less than 80% found once. The chain couples TRBV6-1 to TRBJ1-2, with 7 bases that match TRBD1. The receptor comes from a woman between 25 and 40 years old in good health. Sequenced material: memory CD4+ T cells sorted from blood. Subset meaning: CD45RA-negative fraction. DNA for the CDR3: TGTGCCAGCAGTGAAGGGTCAGGGGGCTATGGCTACACCTTC. Translated, it gives CASSEGSGGYGYTF.